Presented here are 9 T cell receptor beta chains from one specimen sequenced in a study of T cells in localized non-small cell lung cancer. Profiling relied on immunoSEQ multiplex PCR, and the TCRdb table lists in-frame clones only, not all of them. The table lists under 30,000 clones, 86% of them singletons, with 13% to 15% in the top ten. The sample consisted of peripheral blood, taken before any cancer treatment. Receptors were obtained from a female donor at least 60 years old with stage I lung adenocarcinoma.

The chain is built from TRBV9 and TRBJ2-7, with D perhaps TRBD1 (6 bases). Germline values: CDR1 SGDLS, CDR2 YYNGEE. The CDR3 length is 14 residues. V was cut by 3 bases and J by 5 bases, with 15 bases left in between. The CDR3 nucleotides read TGTGCCAGCAGCGCAAAGCAGGGGATCCACGAGCAGTACTTC. This translates into CASSAKQGIHEQYF.

This chain joins TRBV2 and TRBJ1-1; D unclear. The CDR3 runs 12 residues. Germline CDR1 and CDR2: SNHLY and FYNNEI. With 11 bases removed from V and 1 base from J, the gap between germline ends came to 11 bases. CDR3 sequence reads: CAPDLSNTEAFF. The DNA of the CDR3 is TGTGCCCCAGACCTATCGAACACTGAAGCTTTCTTT.

This chain joins TRBV10-3 and TRBJ1-1; 10 positions match TRBD1. J was trimmed by 5 bases and V by 4 bases; bases with no gene match: 4. The CDR3 covers 14 residues. The germline gives CDR1 ENHRY, CDR2 SYGVKD. The CDR3 loop is CAISAGQGGTEAFF. For the CDR3, the DNA is TGTGCCATCAGTGCCGGACAGGGGGGGACTGAAGCTTTCTTT.

The CDR3: CASSRGAFHDSGNTIYF. CDR3 nucleotide sequence: TGTGCCAGCAGCCGAGGGGCCTTTCACGACTCTGGAAACACCATATATTTT. The chain combines TRBV7-9 with TRBJ1-3; D is perhaps TRBD1 (5 bases). V was shortened by 5 bases and J by 0 bases, with 17 bases between the two germline ends. CDR1 is SEHNR and CDR2 is FQNEAQ in the germline V gene (reference sequence). The CDR3 covers 17 residues.

This clone was seen only once. This chain uses TRBV7-9 with TRBJ1-1; 12 bases match TRBD1. CDR3 length: 17 residues. CDR1 is SEHNR and CDR2 is FQNEAQ in the germline V gene (reference sequence). V lost 3 bases, J lost 5 bases, and 10 bases stayed unmatched. CDR3 nucleotides: TGTGCCAGCAGCTTTCCCCGGGACAGGGGGCAGGTAACTGAAGCTTTCTTT. Protein sequence: CASSFPRDRGQVTEAFF.

The rearrangement links TRBV13 to TRBJ1-5, with D possibly matching TRBD1 (5 bases). Germline CDR1 reads PRHDT; CDR2 reads FYEKMQ (reference sequence). Trimming removed 1 base from V and 2 bases from J, with 9 bases in between. The CDR3 is made up of 15 amino acids. The DNA for the CDR3 is TGTGCCAGCAGCTTAGTATTCAGGGGCAATCAGCCCCAGCATTTT. It yields the protein CASSLVFRGNQPQHF.

This rearrangement joins TRBV18 to TRBJ1-1; a possible D gene is TRBD1 (5 bases). V lost 2 bases and J lost 9, with 10 bases in between. Germline V CDR1 and CDR2: KGHSH, LQKENI. There are 12 residues in the CDR3. The CDR3 region is CASSPGSGKAFF. Written as DNA, the CDR3 is TGTGCCAGCTCACCAGGGTCAGGGAAAGCTTTCTTT.

V usage is TRBV2 and J usage is TRBJ1-1, with D possibly being TRBD1 (5 bases). Trimming removed 8 bases from V and 9 bases from J, with 19 bases in between. CDR1 and CDR2 (germline): SNHLY, FYNNEI. The CDR3 has 13 residues. For the CDR3, the DNA is TGTGCCAGCCGCCTCCTAGGGGAGGGAAAAGCTTTCTTT. The encoded protein is CASRLLGEGKAFF.

The rearrangement uses TRBV28 and TRBJ2-1; D is uncertain. Trimming removed 5 bases at V and 11 bases at J, with 19 bases between. The CDR3 consists of 14 residues. In germline, CDR1 is MDHEN, CDR2 SYDVKM. The CDR3 DNA reads as TGTGCCAGCAGTGCCCCTTACCTAACCCCTAAGCAGTTCTTC. This encodes CASSAPYLTPKQFF.